This TCR beta chain was profiled in a study of OX40 agonist ivuxolimab in advanced cancers. Whole-study context: Every 2 weeks, patients got intravenous ivuxolimab at one of six dose levels (0.01-10 mg/kg). Checkpoint inhibitors had been given previously to 35% to 50% of patients.

CDR1 is SGDLS and CDR2 is YYNGEE in the germline V gene. CDR3 size: 14 residues. Trimming left V 6 bases short and J 0 bases short, with 10 bases between. Study-level results: Low normalized clonal expansion also occurred in some nonresponding patients.

Comment on this clone: The antigen remains undetermined.

Profiled with immunoSEQ multiplex PCR; TCRdb holds only in-frame clones, not every one. The sample shows roughly 73,000 clones, roughly 80% of them seen only once. Autoimmune disease history or systemic immunosuppression meant exclusion. The material sequenced was CD4+ or CD8+ T cells sorted from blood, taken in a trial of the OX40 agonist ivuxolimab. The TCR comes from an adult with an advanced solid tumor such as melanoma, head and neck, liver or kidney cancer. This chain connects TRBV9 to TRBJ1-3, with D unclear. The CDR3 coding sequence is TGTGCCAGCACGTCTGGGAGCTCTGGAAACACCATATATTTT. Protein: CASTSGSSGNTIYF.